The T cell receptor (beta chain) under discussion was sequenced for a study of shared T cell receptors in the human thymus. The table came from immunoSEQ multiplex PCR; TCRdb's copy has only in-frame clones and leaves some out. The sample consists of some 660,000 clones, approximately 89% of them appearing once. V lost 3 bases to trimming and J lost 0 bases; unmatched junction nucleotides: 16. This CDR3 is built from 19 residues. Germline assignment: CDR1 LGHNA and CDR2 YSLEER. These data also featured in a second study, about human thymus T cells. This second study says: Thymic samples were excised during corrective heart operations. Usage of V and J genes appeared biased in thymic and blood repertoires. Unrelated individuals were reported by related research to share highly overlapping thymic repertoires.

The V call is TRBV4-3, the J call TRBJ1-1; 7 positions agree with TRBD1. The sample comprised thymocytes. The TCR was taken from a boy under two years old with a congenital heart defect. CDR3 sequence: CASSHHHRQGDAMNTEAFF. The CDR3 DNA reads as TGCGCCAGCAGCCACCACCATCGACAGGGCGACGCTATGAACACTGAAGCTTTCTTT.